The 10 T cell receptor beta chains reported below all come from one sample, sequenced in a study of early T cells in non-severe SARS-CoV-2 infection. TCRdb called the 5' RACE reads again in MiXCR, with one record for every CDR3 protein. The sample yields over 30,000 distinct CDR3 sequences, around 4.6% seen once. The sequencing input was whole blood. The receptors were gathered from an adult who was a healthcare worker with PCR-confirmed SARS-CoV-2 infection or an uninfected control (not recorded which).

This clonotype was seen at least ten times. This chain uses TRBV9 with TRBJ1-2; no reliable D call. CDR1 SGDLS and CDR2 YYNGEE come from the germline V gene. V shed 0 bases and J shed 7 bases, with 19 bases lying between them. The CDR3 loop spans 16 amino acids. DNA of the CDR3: TGTGCCAGCAGCGTAGCGGCAGGCGGCCCTTTAACTGGCTACACCTTC. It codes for CASSVAAGGPLTGYTF. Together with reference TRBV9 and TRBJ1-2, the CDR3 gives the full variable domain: DSGVTQTPKHLITATGQRVTLRCSPRSGDLSVYWYQQSLDQGLQFLIQYYNGEERAKGNILERFSAQQFPDLHSELNLSSLELGDSALYFCASSVAAGGPLTGYTFGSGTRLTVV.

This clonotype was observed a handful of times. CDR3: CASSQARHRDEQFF. The CDR3 DNA is TGTGCCAGCAGCCAAGCCCGGCACCGGGATGAGCAGTTCTTC. The chain joins TRBV14 to TRBJ2-1; D uncertain. CDR3 length: 14 residues. The V gene's germline CDR1 is SGHDN and CDR2 FVKESK. Trimming removed 1 base from V and 8 bases from J, with 12 bases in between.

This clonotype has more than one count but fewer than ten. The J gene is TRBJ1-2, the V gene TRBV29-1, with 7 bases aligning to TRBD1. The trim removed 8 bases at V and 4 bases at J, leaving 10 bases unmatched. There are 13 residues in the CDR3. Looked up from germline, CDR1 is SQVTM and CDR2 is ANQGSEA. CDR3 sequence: CSIRQGLTYGYTF. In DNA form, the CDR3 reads TGCAGCATCCGACAGGGACTAACCTATGGCTACACCTTC.

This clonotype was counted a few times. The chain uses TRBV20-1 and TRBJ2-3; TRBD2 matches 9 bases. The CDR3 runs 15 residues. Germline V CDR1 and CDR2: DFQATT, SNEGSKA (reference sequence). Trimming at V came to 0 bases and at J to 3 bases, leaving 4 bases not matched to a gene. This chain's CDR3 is CSARDTRGGTDTQYF. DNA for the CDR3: TGCAGTGCTAGAGATACGCGGGGGGGGACAGATACGCAGTATTTT.

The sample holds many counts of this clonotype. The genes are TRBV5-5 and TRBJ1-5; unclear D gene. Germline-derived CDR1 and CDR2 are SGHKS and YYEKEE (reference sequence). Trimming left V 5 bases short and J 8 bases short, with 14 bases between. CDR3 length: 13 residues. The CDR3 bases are TGTGCCAGCAGTTCCGGGCCCTGGGAGCCCCAGCATTTT. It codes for CASSSGPWEPQHF.

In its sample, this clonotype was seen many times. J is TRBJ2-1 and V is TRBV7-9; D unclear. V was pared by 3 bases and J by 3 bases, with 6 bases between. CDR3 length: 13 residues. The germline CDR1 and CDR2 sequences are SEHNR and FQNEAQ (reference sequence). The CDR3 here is CASSFQVYNEQFF. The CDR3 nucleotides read TGTGCCAGCAGCTTCCAGGTCTACAATGAGCAGTTCTTC.

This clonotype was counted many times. The CDR3 protein is CASSPTEMAGGSGMEQFF. CDR3 nucleotides: TGTGCCAGCAGCCCCACCGAGATGGCGGGAGGCTCCGGTATGGAGCAGTTCTTC. This sequence joins TRBV7-3 and TRBJ2-1; TRBD2 matches at 8 bases. V lost 5 bases and J lost 10; bases outside the gene matches: 22. Per germline, CDR1 SGHTA and CDR2 FQGTGA. CDR3 length: 18 residues.

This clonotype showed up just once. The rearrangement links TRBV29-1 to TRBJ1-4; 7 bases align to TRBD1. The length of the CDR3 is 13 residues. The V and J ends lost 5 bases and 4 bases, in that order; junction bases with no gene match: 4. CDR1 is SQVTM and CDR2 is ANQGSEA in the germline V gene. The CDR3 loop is CSVPGQVNEKLFF. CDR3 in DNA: TGCAGCGTTCCCGGACAGGTTAATGAAAAACTGTTTTTT.

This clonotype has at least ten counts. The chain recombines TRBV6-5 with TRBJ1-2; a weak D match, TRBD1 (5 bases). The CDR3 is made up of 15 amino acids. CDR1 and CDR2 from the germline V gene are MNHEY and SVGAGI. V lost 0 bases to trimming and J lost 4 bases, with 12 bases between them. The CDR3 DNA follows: TGTGCCAGCAGTTACTCGGGAGGGGCCGGCTATGGCTACACCTTC. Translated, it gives CASSYSGGAGYGYTF.

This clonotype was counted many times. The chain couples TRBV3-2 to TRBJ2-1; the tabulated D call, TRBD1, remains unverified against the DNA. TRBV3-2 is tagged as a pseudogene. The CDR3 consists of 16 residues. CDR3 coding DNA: TGTGCCAGCAGCCAACTTGACCAGGGTTCCTACAATGAGCAGTTCTTC. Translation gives CASSQLDQGSYNEQFF.